One sample yielded the 6 T cell receptor beta chains listed below, sequenced in a study of control samples from healthy donors and cancer patients. The assay was immunoSEQ multiplex PCR, and TCRdb's table has in-frame clones only and misses some. The sample lists roughly 130,000 clones; just under 95% were seen once. The material sequenced was blood. The receptors shown here come from a man aged 30 to 39 in good health.

The gene calls are TRBV30 and TRBJ1-4; 12 bases map to TRBD1. CDR3 length: 15 residues. J lost 7 bases, V lost 5 bases, and 8 bases had no gene match. Germline assignment: CDR1 GTSNPN and CDR2 SVGIG (reference sequence). CDR3 loop: CAWGKGQGASEKLFF. As DNA, the CDR3 is TGTGCCTGGGGAAAGGGACAGGGGGCTAGTGAAAAACTGTTTTTT.

The genes are TRBV6-5 and TRBJ1-6; possibly TRBD1 for D (5 bases). Germline CDR1 reads MNHEY; CDR2 reads SVGAGI. V was cut by 7 bases and J by 4 bases, with 11 bases left in between. The CDR3 totals 14 residues. CDR3 nucleotide sequence: TGTGCCAGCACTCCGGGACGGTATAATTCACCCCTCCACTTT. Translated, it gives CASTPGRYNSPLHF.

The chain is built from TRBV9 and TRBJ2-3; 8 bases match TRBD1. Looked up from germline, CDR1 is SGDLS and CDR2 is YYNGEE. CDR3 length: 20 amino acids. The V segment lost 0 bases and the J segment 0 bases; nucleotides outside the gene matches: 15. For the CDR3, the DNA is TGTGCCAGCAGCGTAGGCGGGTATGGGACAGGTGAGACTAGCACAGATACGCAGTATTTT. It yields the protein CASSVGGYGTGETSTDTQYF.

V usage is TRBV9 and J usage is TRBJ1-3; the D is unclear. V shed 6 bases and J shed 4 bases, with 11 bases lying between them. Germline V gene lookup returns CDR1 SGDLS and CDR2 YYNGEE. The CDR3 runs to 13 residues. The CDR3, as DNA: TGTGCCAGCAAACCGGGAGGAGGAAACACCATATATTTT. The encoded protein is CASKPGGGNTIYF.

The V call is TRBV4-2, the J call TRBJ1-4; D possibly corresponds to TRBD1 (6 bases). CDR1 and CDR2 (germline): LGHNA, YNFKEQ. The CDR3 extends over 18 amino acids. The germline V and J ends were trimmed by 0 bases and 4 bases, with 18 bases remaining between them. The DNA for the CDR3 is TGTGCCAGCAGCCAAGACGGTCCAGGGGATAGATATAATGAAAAACTGTTTTTT. Amino acids: CASSQDGPGDRYNEKLFF.

V usage is TRBV6-4 and J usage is TRBJ2-1; TRBD2 might be the D (6 bases). Trimming removed 5 bases from V and 7 bases from J, with 18 bases in between. The length of the CDR3 is 15 residues. The V gene's germline CDR1 is MRHNA and CDR2 SNTAGT. The CDR3 sequence is CASSLYAGTSNEQFF. The CDR3 nucleotides are TGTGCCAGCAGTCTTTACGCGGGAACTTCGAATGAGCAGTTCTTC.